This T cell receptor (beta chain) derives from a study of beta chain features in type 1 diabetes. The entirety of the isolated RNA underwent reverse transcription, so expressed TCRB transcripts were sequenced. The data were produced by immunoSEQ multiplex PCR, yet TCRdb's version contains in-frame clones alone and is incomplete. The data contain 150,000 to 180,000 clones, about a tenth of them singletons. Findings of the study overall: All four CD4+ subsets from Type 1 diabetes patients carried moderately but significantly shorter TCRB CDR3s. High TCR expression in some cells could lead to their over-representation in cDNA sequencing.

The CDR3 is made up of 15 amino acids. V was shortened by 8 bases and J by 8 bases, with 22 bases between the two germline ends. Germline V gene lookup returns CDR1 SGHVS and CDR2 FQNEAQ. Remarks on this clone: Its specificity is unknown.

This TCR was sampled from a man in his thirties or forties with type 1 diabetes. The J gene is TRBJ2-1, the V gene TRBV7-8; TRBD1 is a possible D gene (5 bases). The sequenced sample consisted of central memory CD4+ T cells from blood. The CDR3 coding sequence is TGTGCCAGCCACTCGAAGGGGTATTCCAACGATGAGCAGTTCTTC. This encodes CASHSKGYSNDEQFF.